This T cell receptor (beta chain) came from a study of OX40 agonist ivuxolimab in advanced cancers. Study background: Partial responses were seen in three patients, one with hepatocellular carcinoma and two with cutaneous melanoma. Study outcomes and limitations: Clonal expansion was seen in CD4+ and CD8+ blood T cells by week 6 at 0.1 to 3.0 mg/kg.

Deletions cut 5 bases from V and 5 bases from J, with 13 bases between. Germline CDR1 is SGHTA and CDR2 is FQGTGA. This CDR3 has 14 residues. Excluded were patients having autoimmune disease history or systemic immunosuppression. The method was immunoSEQ multiplex PCR; TCRdb's version includes in-frame clones alone and lacks a portion of them. The sample holds more than 45,000 clones; approximately 87% are singletons and the top ten take 2.5% to 3.5%. Note on this clone: What it binds is unknown.

The sequencing here drew on CD4+ or CD8+ T cells sorted from blood, taken in a trial of the OX40 agonist ivuxolimab. V and J are TRBV7-3 and TRBJ2-1; D possibly matches TRBD1 or TRBD2 (5 bases each). The receptor comes from an adult with an advanced solid tumor such as melanoma, head and neck, liver or kidney cancer. The CDR3 protein is CASSPGPTDNEQFF. CDR3 bases: TGTGCCAGCAGCCCGGGACCTACGGACAATGAGCAGTTCTTC.